This T cell receptor beta chain originates from a study of monozygotic twins with inflammatory bowel disease. Study results and caveats: Resolution of different T cell subtypes was not achieved.

The quantity of total RNA per TCR library was roughly 3,700 ng. TCRdb reprocessed the 5' RACE reads and keeps a single row for each CDR3 protein, giving no DNA. Across under 200,000 distinct CDR3 sequences, the top ten clones capture roughly 3% of the sample. The CDR3 contains 18 residues. To note about this clonotype: Its antigen is currently unknown.

Sequenced material: blood. J is TRBJ1-2 and V is TRBV12-3 or TRBV12-4; checking the TCRdb D call of TRBD1 is not possible without DNA. The sequence came from a human donor with ulcerative colitis or Crohn's disease, or a healthy co-twin of an affected twin (not recorded which). CDR3 sequence reads: CASSLFPSVGALDYGYTF.